The source of this T cell receptor (beta chain) is a study of T cells in Graves' hyperthyroidism and ophthalmopathy. Study-level background: It was at initial diagnosis, before any treatment, that peripheral blood was collected.

This clonotype has ten or more counts. TCR beta CDR3 regions were amplified from RNA. First-round RT-PCR with HTBI primers amplified the TCR CDR3 region. TCRdb used MiXCR to reprocess the multiplex PCR reads, holding one entry per CDR3 protein. Found here are approximately 530,000 distinct CDR3 sequences, approximately 20% of them singletons; the top ten hold roughly 44%. PBMCs were obtained from approximately 10 ml fresh peripheral blood. Germline V lookup: CDR1 KGHSH, CDR2 LQKENI. CDR3 length: 14 residues. The V end lost 6 bases, the J end lost 2 bases, and 13 bases lay between the germline ends. V usage is TRBV18 and J usage is TRBJ2-5; weak D call: TRBD1 (6 bases). The source material was blood. The TCR was taken from a man aged 35 to 55 with Graves' ophthalmopathy. The CDR3 DNA sequence: TGTGCCAGCTCTCAGGGTCAGGGGCAAGAGACCCAGTACTTC. The encoded protein is CASSQGQGQETQYF.